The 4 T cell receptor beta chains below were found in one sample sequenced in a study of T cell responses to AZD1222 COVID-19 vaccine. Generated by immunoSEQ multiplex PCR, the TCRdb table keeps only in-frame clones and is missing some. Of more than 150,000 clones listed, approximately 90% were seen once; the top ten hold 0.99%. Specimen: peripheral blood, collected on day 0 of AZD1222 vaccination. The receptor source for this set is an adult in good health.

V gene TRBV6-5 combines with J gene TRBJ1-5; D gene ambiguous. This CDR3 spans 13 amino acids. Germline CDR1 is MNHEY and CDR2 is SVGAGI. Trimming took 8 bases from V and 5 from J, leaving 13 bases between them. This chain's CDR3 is CASRSDDHQPQHF. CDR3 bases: TGTGCCAGCCGCAGTGATGATCATCAGCCCCAGCATTTT.

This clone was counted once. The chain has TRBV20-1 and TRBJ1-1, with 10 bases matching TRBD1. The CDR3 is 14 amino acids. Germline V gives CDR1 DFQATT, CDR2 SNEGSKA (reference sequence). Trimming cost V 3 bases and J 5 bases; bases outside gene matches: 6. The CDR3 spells CSASGGQGRTEAFF. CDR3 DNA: TGCAGTGCTAGTGGGGGACAGGGGCGGACTGAAGCTTTCTTT.

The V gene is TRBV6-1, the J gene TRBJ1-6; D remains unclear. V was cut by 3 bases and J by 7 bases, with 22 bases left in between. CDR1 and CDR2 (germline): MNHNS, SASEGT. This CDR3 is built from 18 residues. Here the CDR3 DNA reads TGTGCCAGCAGTGAGGCTAGCCCCTCACTAGCCTCCAATTCACCCCTCCACTTT. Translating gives CASSEASPSLASNSPLHF.

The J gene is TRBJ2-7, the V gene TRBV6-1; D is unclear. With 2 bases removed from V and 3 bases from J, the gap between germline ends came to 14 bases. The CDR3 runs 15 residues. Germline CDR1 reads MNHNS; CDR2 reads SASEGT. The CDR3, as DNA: TGTGCCAGCAGTGAACGAGTCGGACGGAACTACGAGCAGTACTTC. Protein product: CASSERVGRNYEQYF.